Below are 15 T cell receptor beta chains sequenced from a single sample in a study of blood T cell repertoires in COVID-19. The table came from immunoSEQ multiplex PCR; TCRdb's copy has only in-frame clones and leaves some out. The profile covers tens of thousands of clones, with over 75% appearing a single time and 15% to 20% taken by the ten largest. The sequenced sample consisted of peripheral blood. These receptors came from a woman aged 80 or over with active or convalescent COVID-19.

The rearrangement links TRBV7-9 to TRBJ2-2, with a tentative D call TRBD1 (6 bases). Trimming left V 6 bases short and J 3 bases short, with 14 bases between. The germline V gene encodes CDR1 SEHNR and CDR2 FQNEAQ (reference sequence). The CDR3 consists of 15 residues. Here the CDR3 DNA reads TGTGCCAGCAGTTTACAGGGTTCGGACACCGGGGAGCTGTTTTTT. This codes for CASSLQGSDTGELFF.

J is TRBJ2-3 and V is TRBV7-9; D may be TRBD2 (6 bases). Germline-derived CDR1 and CDR2 are SEHNR and FQNEAQ (reference sequence). V lost 5 bases and J 0 bases, leaving 9 bases between the germline ends. This CDR3 region has 14 residues. The CDR3 loop is CASSRGISTDTQYF. CDR3 sequence (DNA): TGTGCCAGCAGCCGGGGGATTAGCACAGATACGCAGTATTTT. Combining the CDR3 with reference TRBV7-9 and TRBJ2-3 gives the whole variable domain DTGVSQNPRHKITKRGQNVTFRCDPISEHNRLYWYRQTLGQGPEFLTYFQNEAQLEKSRLLSDRFSAERPKGSFSTLEIQRTEQGDSAMYLCASSRGISTDTQYFGPGTRLTVL.

V and J are TRBV30 and TRBJ1-4, with D possibly being TRBD1 (5 bases). CDR1 GTSNPN and CDR2 SVGIG come from the germline V gene (reference sequence). Trimming stripped 1 base from V and 7 bases from J, with 16 bases between. There are 15 residues in the CDR3. This CDR3 reads CAWSGGEGRGEKLFF. DNA of the CDR3: TGTGCCTGGAGTGGGGGCGAGGGGAGGGGTGAAAAACTGTTTTTT.

The chain recombines TRBV10-2 with TRBJ2-1; 8 nucleotides agree with TRBD2. Germline V CDR1 and CDR2: WSHSY, SAAADI. CDR3 length equals 14 residues. The V and J ends lost 9 bases and 4 bases, in that order; junction bases with no gene match: 8. The CDR3 bases are TGCGCCAGGCCCGTCGGGGGGGTTTACAATGAGCAGTTCTTC. Amino acids: CARPVGGVYNEQFF.

V and J are TRBV4-1 and TRBJ1-1; D not certain. Germline V gives CDR1 MGHRA, CDR2 YSYEKL. V gave up 4 bases and J gave up 1 base, with 7 bases separating them. The CDR3 is made up of 13 amino acids. The CDR3: CASSPLWNTEAFF. For the CDR3, the DNA is TGCGCCAGCAGCCCTCTTTGGAACACTGAAGCTTTCTTT.

The CDR3 loop is CASSLAGTSTDTQYF. The CDR3, as DNA: TGTGCCAGCAGCTTGGCCGGGACTAGCACAGATACGCAGTATTTT. The gene calls are TRBV11-3 and TRBJ2-3, with TRBD2 as a possible D gene (6 bases). Germline V gives CDR1 SGHNT, CDR2 YENEEA. The CDR3 covers 15 residues. V lost 3 bases and J 0 bases, leaving 10 bases between the germline ends.

This chain joins TRBV4-3 and TRBJ2-3, with D maybe TRBD1 (5 bases). The CDR3 loop spans 15 amino acids. Germline V gene data show CDR1 as LGHNA and CDR2 as YSLEER. The V end was cut by 2 bases, the J end by 0 bases, with 9 bases between. The CDR3 reads CASSQFSGSTDTQYF. The CDR3 nucleotides read TGCGCCAGCAGCCAATTTTCAGGGAGCACAGATACGCAGTATTTT.

The table lists this clone with a few counts. It may be a read error: a sequence one base away is much more abundant. This rearrangement joins TRBV9 to TRBJ1-2; D is possibly TRBD1 (5 bases). Germline CDR1 reads SGDLS; CDR2 reads YYNGEE. This CDR3 comprises 12 residues. With 4 bases removed from V and 4 bases from J, the gap between germline ends came to 8 bases. CDR3 sequence (DNA): TGTGCCAGCAGCCCGACAGCCTATGGCTACACCTTC. The encoded protein is CASSPTAYGYTF.

The chain uses TRBV5-8 and TRBJ2-7; 7 bases match TRBD2. The germline gives CDR1 SGHTS, CDR2 YDEGEE. V was pared by 2 bases and J by 5 bases, with 10 bases of the junction left unmatched. The CDR3 runs 15 residues. In nucleotides, the CDR3 is TGTGCCAGCAGCTTTTTACATACGGGAGGCAACGAGCAGTACTTC. It translates to CASSFLHTGGNEQYF. Looking up the rest from reference TRBV5-8 and TRBJ2-7 gives the full variable domain: EAGVTQSPTHLIKTRGQQATLRCSPISGHTSVYWYQQALGLGLQFLLWYDEGEERNRGNFPPRFSGRQFPNYSSELNVNALELEDSALYLCASSFLHTGGNEQYFGPGTRLTVT.

The V and J genes are TRBV2 and TRBJ2-5; D is possibly TRBD1 (5 bases). Germline loops: CDR1 SNHLY, CDR2 FYNNEI. Trimming shortened V by 3 bases and J by 5 bases, and 10 bases separated the two germline ends. This CDR3 has 13 amino acids. CDR3 sequence (DNA): TGTGCCAGCAGTGATTTCAGGGCGGAGACCCAGTACTTC. Residues: CASSDFRAETQYF.

This chain uses TRBV9 with TRBJ1-1; D gene uncertain. The CDR3 extends over 14 amino acids. The germline V gene encodes CDR1 SGDLS and CDR2 YYNGEE. Trimming removed 0 bases at V and 1 base at J, with 7 bases between. Written as DNA, the CDR3 is TGTGCCAGCAGCGTAGCTGGAGGGAACACTGAAGCTTTCTTT. As protein: CASSVAGGNTEAFF.

The chain combines TRBV20-1 with TRBJ2-3, with 8 bases aligning to TRBD2. The CDR3 is 11 residues long. Germline V gives CDR1 DFQATT, CDR2 SNEGSKA (reference sequence). Trimming removed 6 bases from V and 8 bases from J; junction bases left unmatched: 4. The CDR3 nucleotides are TGCAGTGCCACGGGGGGGAGTACGCAGTATTTT. This codes for CSATGGSTQYF.

Written as DNA, the CDR3 is TGTGCCAGCAGCCCCGGACTAGCGGGGGACACAGATACGCAGTATTTT. Translated, it gives CASSPGLAGDTDTQYF. The chain couples TRBV5-4 to TRBJ2-3; 13 positions match TRBD2. Trimming cost V 4 bases and J 2 bases; bases outside gene matches: 4. The CDR3 extends over 16 amino acids. Germline assignment: CDR1 SGHNT and CDR2 YYREEE (reference sequence).

The V call is TRBV6-2 or TRBV6-3, the J call TRBJ1-4, with D uncertain. The CDR3 has 12 amino acids. V was pared by 2 bases and J by 11 bases, with 9 bases between. Germline V gives CDR1 MNHEY, CDR2 SVGEGT. The CDR3 region is CASSYAPGKLFF. The CDR3 DNA reads TGTGCCAGCAGTTACGCCCCGGGGAAACTGTTTTTT.

The rearrangement joins TRBV4-3 to TRBJ2-5; D remains unclear. The germline V and J ends were trimmed by 1 base and 0 bases, with 6 bases remaining between them. CDR3 length: 14 residues. Germline CDR1 reads LGHNA; CDR2 reads YSLEER. As DNA, the CDR3 is TGCGCCAGCAGCCAAGGTTTAAACCAAGAGACCCAGTACTTC. It yields the protein CASSQGLNQETQYF.